These 19 T cell receptor beta chains originate from one sample sequenced in a study of blood T cell repertoires in COVID-19 (dated by TCRdb to 2018 to 2020). The library was prepared using the immunoSEQ multiplex PCR assay. Sourced from immuneACCESS, this table was stored by TCRdb with only in-frame sequences that have V and J called. A share of the clones is absent; for the studies checked, an unresolved V gene accounts for under half, and the remainder has no known explanation. Counted in this sample were roughly 23,000 clones; 80% to 95% of them appeared once. The ten largest clones capture around 3% of the sample. The sample taken for sequencing was peripheral blood. The source is a woman aged 70-85 years with active COVID-19.

This chain links TRBV19 with TRBJ1-5; TRBD1 matches 11 bases. In germline, CDR1 is LNHDA, CDR2 SQIVND (reference sequence). This CDR3 spans 15 amino acids. V was pared by 7 bases and J by 6 bases, with 8 bases of the junction left unmatched. CDR3 in amino acids: CASTPGTGGGQPQHF. The CDR3, as DNA: TGTGCCAGTACCCCCGGGACAGGGGGTGGTCAGCCCCAGCATTTT.

The chain employs TRBV7-3 and TRBJ2-5; 10 bases are shared with TRBD2. Germline V gives CDR1 SGHTA, CDR2 FQGTGA. This CDR3 comprises 15 residues. With 5 bases clipped from V and 5 bases from J, the junction kept 8 bases outside the gene matches. The CDR3 region is CASSRAGTSVETQYF. DNA of the CDR3: TGTGCCAGCAGCCGGGCCGGGACTAGCGTGGAGACCCAGTACTTC.

This chain joins TRBV5-4 and TRBJ1-3; D unresolved. V was cut by 0 bases and J by 0 bases, with 7 bases left in between. Germline lookup yields CDR1 SGHNT and CDR2 YYREEE (reference sequence). The length of the CDR3 is 15 residues. The CDR3 loop is CASSLDTSSGNTIYF. The CDR3 nucleotides are TGTGCCAGCAGCTTGGATACGAGCTCTGGAAACACCATATATTTT.

This chain uses TRBV11-2 with TRBJ1-2; D uncertain. Looked up from germline, CDR1 is SGHAT and CDR2 is FQNNGV. Trimming removed 1 base at V and 5 bases at J, with 8 bases between. The CDR3 spans 13 residues. DNA for the CDR3: TGTGCCAGCAGCTTAGGCACAGTTTATGGCTACACCTTC. It specifies CASSLGTVYGYTF.

The rearrangement uses TRBV5-4 and TRBJ1-1; 9 nucleotides line up with TRBD1. Germline V gene sequence: CDR1 SGHNT, CDR2 YYREEE (reference sequence). This CDR3 has 16 amino acids. The V gene end was trimmed by 2 bases and the J gene end by 7 bases; junction bases not matched to a gene: 12. This chain's CDR3 is CASSFLQGARGGEAFF. The CDR3 DNA sequence: TGTGCCAGCAGCTTCCTACAGGGGGCGCGAGGAGGTGAAGCTTTCTTT.

This clone appeared a single time. V and J are TRBV5-4 and TRBJ2-7, with D possibly TRBD1 on 5 matching bases. CDR1 is SGHNT, CDR2 YYREEE, per germline (reference sequence). The V gene lost 4 bases and the J gene lost 1 base, with 15 bases spanning the gap. The CDR3 extends over 15 amino acids. CDR3 in DNA: TGTGCCAGCAGCCAGCTATACGGACAATCCTACGAGCAGTACTTC. This translates into CASSQLYGQSYEQYF.

J is TRBJ1-1 and V is TRBV10-3; no definite D call. The CDR3 runs 13 residues. Trimming stripped 4 bases from V and 5 bases from J, with 11 bases between. Germline CDR1 is ENHRY and CDR2 is SYGVKD. The chain's CDR3 is CAISGDTTTEAFF. The CDR3 bases are TGTGCCATCAGTGGTGACACAACAACTGAAGCTTTCTTT.

The chain combines TRBV6-5 with TRBJ1-4; maybe TRBD1 (6 bases). Looked up from germline, CDR1 is MNHEY and CDR2 is SVGAGI. The V and J ends lost 7 bases and 12 bases respectively, with 24 bases between them. The CDR3 consists of 15 residues. The CDR3 is CASTNLRQGQRELFF. CDR3 sequence (DNA): TGTGCCAGCACCAACCTCCGCCAGGGACAACGGGAACTGTTTTTT.

V is TRBV19 and J is TRBJ2-7; D call uncertain. Per the germline V gene, CDR1 is LNHDA and CDR2 is SQIVND (reference sequence). This CDR3 has 13 amino acids. The V end lost 4 bases, the J end lost 4 bases, and 11 bases lay between the germline ends. The CDR3 reads CASSRTRDYEQYF. The CDR3 region has the DNA TGTGCCAGTAGTAGAACGCGCGATTACGAGCAGTACTTC.

The rearrangement joins TRBV19 to TRBJ2-1; D is perhaps TRBD2 (7 bases). The CDR3 is made up of 20 amino acids. From germline, CDR1 is LNHDA and CDR2 SQIVND (reference sequence). Deletions cut 7 bases from V and 7 bases from J, with 35 bases between. The CDR3, as DNA: TGTGCCAGTAAAGTCGGGGGCGCCAGCCTAGCGGCCACCCGGCTGAATGAGCAGTTCTTC. Protein product: CASKVGGASLAATRLNEQFF.

The rearrangement links TRBV6-2 or TRBV6-3 to TRBJ2-1; D might be TRBD1 (6 bases). With 0 bases removed from V and 7 bases from J, the gap between germline ends came to 16 bases. This CDR3 comprises 16 residues. Germline CDR1 reads MNHEY; CDR2 reads SVGEGT. The CDR3 coding sequence is TGTGCCAGCAGTTACTCTGGGGCAGGGGTAATGAATGAGCAGTTCTTC. Its translation is CASSYSGAGVMNEQFF.

The chain has TRBV11-2 and TRBJ1-6, with 7 bases matching TRBD1. The CDR3 sequence is 15 residues long. Germline CDR1 SGHAT, CDR2 FQNNGV. The V segment lost 5 bases and the J segment 7 bases; nucleotides outside the gene matches: 8. CDR3 bases: TGTGCCAGCAGCACCGTGACAGGGAAAAATTCACCCCTCCACTTT. It specifies CASSTVTGKNSPLHF. The variable domain in full, with the rest retrieved from reference TRBV11-2 and TRBJ1-6, is EAGVAQSPRYKIIEKRQSVAFWCNPISGHATLYWYQQILGQGPKLLIQFQNNGVVDDSQLPKDRFSAERLKGVDSTLKIQPAKLEDSAVYLCASSTVTGKNSPLHFGNGTRLTVT.

The chain joins TRBV5-1 to TRBJ2-7; 8 bases map to TRBD1. Trimming cost V 3 bases and J 7 bases; bases outside gene matches: 9. CDR3 size: 14 residues. CDR1 and CDR2 from the germline V gene are SGHRS and YFSETQ. The chain's CDR3 is CASSSGSTGGEQYF. Here the CDR3 DNA reads TGCGCCAGCAGCTCGGGGTCTACAGGGGGAGAGCAGTACTTC. Full variable domain (rest looked up from reference TRBV5-1 and TRBJ2-7): KAGVTQTPRYLIKTRGQQVTLSCSPISGHRSVSWYQQTPGQGLQFLFEYFSETQRNKGNFPGRFSGRQFSNSRSEMNVSTLELGDSALYLCASSSGSTGGEQYFGPGTRLTVT.

The CDR3, as DNA: TGTGCCAGCAGTCGACTAGCGGGTGAGCAGTTCTTC. Translation gives CASSRLAGEQFF. V usage is TRBV28 and J usage is TRBJ2-1; 10 bases map to TRBD2. This CDR3 comprises 12 residues. Germline V gives CDR1 MDHEN, CDR2 SYDVKM. With V trimmed by 5 bases and J by 9 bases, 1 base remained unmatched.

This sequence joins TRBV19 and TRBJ1-1; D is uncertain. V shed 6 bases and J shed 4 bases, with 9 bases lying between them. Germline V gives CDR1 LNHDA, CDR2 SQIVND (reference sequence). This CDR3 has 12 amino acids. The DNA for the CDR3 is TGTGCCAGTAGAGGGAGGAGCACTGAAGCTTTCTTT. This sequence encodes CASRGRSTEAFF.

The chain has TRBV28 and TRBJ1-1; D call uncertain. Germline V gene data show CDR1 as MDHEN and CDR2 as SYDVKM. The CDR3 spans 10 residues. Trimming removed 10 bases from V and 7 bases from J, with 10 bases in between. The CDR3 DNA sequence: TGTGCCACCGAAGAGGGTGAAGCTTTCTTT. Translation gives CATEEGEAFF.

V gene TRBV6-6 combines with J gene TRBJ2-7; TRBD1 matches 11 bases. The CDR3 totals 13 residues. The germline gives CDR1 MNHNY, CDR2 SVGAGI (reference sequence). The V gene end was trimmed by 6 bases and the J gene end by 5 bases; junction bases not matched to a gene: 3. CDR3 sequence reads: CASRRTGGNEQYF. DNA for the CDR3: TGTGCCAGCAGGCGGACAGGGGGCAACGAGCAGTACTTC.

The chain carries TRBV5-1 and TRBJ2-7; 8 nucleotides line up with TRBD1. The germline V gene encodes CDR1 SGHRS and CDR2 YFSETQ. J gave up 2 bases and V 4 bases, and 5 bases lay outside the gene matches. CDR3 length equals 14 residues. The CDR3 coding sequence is TGCGCCAGCAGCGTGACAGGGGACGCCTACGAGCAGTACTTC. Encoded protein: CASSVTGDAYEQYF.

The chain links TRBV5-1 to TRBJ2-7, with D possibly being TRBD1 (6 bases). This CDR3 has 15 amino acids. The V and J ends lost 1 base and 6 bases respectively, with 17 bases between them. The germline gives CDR1 SGHRS, CDR2 YFSETQ. CDR3 in amino acids: CASSLLGHDIGEQYF. The CDR3, as DNA: TGCGCCAGCAGCTTGCTGGGACACGATATCGGCGAGCAGTACTTC.